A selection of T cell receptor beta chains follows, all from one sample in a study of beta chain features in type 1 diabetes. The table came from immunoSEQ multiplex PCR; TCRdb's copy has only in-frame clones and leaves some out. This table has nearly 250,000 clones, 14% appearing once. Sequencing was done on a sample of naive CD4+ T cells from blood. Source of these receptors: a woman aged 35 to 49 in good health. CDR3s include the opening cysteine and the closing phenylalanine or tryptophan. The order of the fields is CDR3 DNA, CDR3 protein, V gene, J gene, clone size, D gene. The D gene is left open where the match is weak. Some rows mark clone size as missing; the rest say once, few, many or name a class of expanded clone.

TGTGCCAGTAGTATAGATACGGAGAGGACTGAAGCTTTCTTT,CASSIDTERTEAFF,TRBV19,TRBJ1-1,NA,NA
TGTGCTACAGCGGGCCGAACGCCCACCGGGGAGCTGTTTTTT,CATAGRTPTGELFF,TRBV7-6,TRBJ2-2,few,NA
TGTGCCAGTAGTACAGGGGCGAATAACTATGGCTACACCTTC,CASSTGANNYGYTF,TRBV19,TRBJ1-2,few,NA
TGTGCCAGCAGCCAAGATTATGAGGGGCGCGGGAATGGCTACACCTTC,CASSQDYEGRGNGYTF,TRBV14,TRBJ1-2,NA,NA
TGTGCCAGTAGGGTACGTTGGCCGAACTATGGCTACACCTTC,CASRVRWPNYGYTF,TRBV19,TRBJ1-2,few,NA
TGCGCCAGCAGTAACGGACAGTCACAGAGTGAGCAGTTCTTC,CASSNGQSQSEQFF,TRBV5-1,TRBJ2-1,NA,NA
TGTGCCAGTAGTATTTCGGCCGGGACAGGGCTCCACGAGCAGTACTTC,CASSISAGTGLHEQYF,TRBV19,TRBJ2-7,NA,TRBD1
TGTGCCAGCAGTGAAATACAGGGGGGAGGCACAGATACGCAGTATTTT,CASSEIQGGGTDTQYF,TRBV2,TRBJ2-3,few,TRBD1
TGTGCCAGCAACCCAGCGGGACCTCAAGAGACCCAGTACTTC,CASNPAGPQETQYF,TRBV28,TRBJ2-5,NA,TRBD2
TGCGCCAGCAGCTTCGGGACAGGGAATCAGCCCCAGCATTTT,CASSFGTGNQPQHF,TRBV5-1,TRBJ1-5,few,TRBD1
TGTGCCAGCAGCGCCCGTTTAGCGGGGGGGGCAAGGGAGACCCAGTACTTC,CASSARLAGGARETQYF,TRBV7-2,TRBJ2-5,few,TRBD2
TGTGCCAGCAGCGAGGGGACAATAAGAGCCGAGCAGTACTTC,CASSEGTIRAEQYF,TRBV2,TRBJ2-7,NA,NA
TGTGCCAGCAGCCCCAGCGGGGGGGCCGCCAAAAACATTCAGTACTTC,CASSPSGGAAKNIQYF,TRBV9,TRBJ2-4,NA,TRBD2
TGTGCCAGCAGTCAGAGCGGCTTACCCTACGAGCAGTACTTC,CASSQSGLPYEQYF,TRBV6-5,TRBJ2-7,NA,NA
TGTGCCAGCAGCCCCTACGACAGCCCCTCTGGAAACACCATATATTTT,CASSPYDSPSGNTIYF,TRBV9,TRBJ1-3,few,NA
TGTGCCATTAGGGCAGGGAAGGATGAGCAGTTCTTC,CAIRAGKDEQFF,TRBV6-5,TRBJ2-1,NA,NA
TGTGCCAGCAGCCAAGTGGGAGCCAATCAGCCCCAGCATTTT,CASSQVGANQPQHF,TRBV14,TRBJ1-5,few,NA
TGTGCCAGCAGCGTAGGCGGGGTAAGCTCCTACGAGCAGTACTTC,CASSVGGVSSYEQYF,TRBV9,TRBJ2-7,NA,NA
TGTGCCACCGAAAGTGGGACTACCGGAGATACGCAGTATTTT,CATESGTTGDTQYF,TRBV10-3,TRBJ2-3,few,TRBD2
TGTGCCAGCAGTGAATTACCCGGACAGGGTACAGATACGCAGTATTTT,CASSELPGQGTDTQYF,TRBV6-4,TRBJ2-3,few,TRBD1
TGTGCCAGCAGTTTACAGGGGTCCTCACCCCTCCACTTT,CASSLQGSSPLHF,TRBV27,TRBJ1-6,once,NA
TGTGCCAGCAGTCTCTACGGGAGGGAGCAGTACTTC,CASSLYGREQYF,TRBV6-5,TRBJ2-7,NA,TRBD2
TGTGCCAGCAGCTTGGTCCTACTTAACACTGAAGCTTTCTTT,CASSLVLLNTEAFF,TRBV5-4,TRBJ1-1,few,NA
TGTGCCAGCTCACCAACCCCCCGGGGGAGGGATAATTCACCCCTCCACTTT,CASSPTPRGRDNSPLHF,TRBV18,TRBJ1-6,few,NA
TGCGCCAGCAGCCAACGATCCGGGACAGGGGATCGAGAAGCTTTCTTT,CASSQRSGTGDREAFF,TRBV4-1,TRBJ1-1,NA,TRBD1
TGTGCCAGTAGTCGCGGTGGCCAAAGCTCCTACGAGCAGTACTTC,CASSRGGQSSYEQYF,TRBV19,TRBJ2-7,few,NA
TGTGCCAGCATCGCCCCTAGCTACGAGCAGTACTTC,CASIAPSYEQYF,TRBV2,TRBJ2-7,NA,NA
TGTGCCAGCAGCTCCAATTCAGATACGCAGTATTTT,CASSSNSDTQYF,TRBV11-2,TRBJ2-3,few,NA
TGTGCCAGCCTAACAGGGTTTAGCACAGATACGCAGTATTTT,CASLTGFSTDTQYF,TRBV2,TRBJ2-3,NA,NA
TGTGCCAGCACCTACTTGAGGTCTCTAGCGGGGCTGCTGGACGAGCAGTACTTC,CASTYLRSLAGLLDEQYF,TRBV2,TRBJ2-7,few,TRBD2
TGTGCCATCAGTGTCGGTTTTAGCGGGGCCCCAGATACGCAGTATTTT,CAISVGFSGAPDTQYF,TRBV10-3,TRBJ2-3,many,TRBD2
TGTGCCATTTTAGCGGGGGGACAACTCGGCAATGAGCAGTTCTTC,CAILAGGQLGNEQFF,TRBV7-9,TRBJ2-1,few,TRBD2
TGTGCCAGCAGTGAACGAGGAGGGGCCACAGAGACCCAGTACTTC,CASSERGGATETQYF,TRBV6-1,TRBJ2-5,NA,NA
TGCAGCGTGGCCGCAGAGGGGGCCGCAAAAAACATTCAGTACTTC,CSVAAEGAAKNIQYF,TRBV29-1,TRBJ2-4,NA,TRBD1
TGTGCCAGCAGGCAACGCGGGGGTCCCCGCGAGCAGTACTTC,CASRQRGGPREQYF,TRBV6-5,TRBJ2-7,NA,TRBD2
TGTGCCAGCAGCTTTGCGGGGATCGAGACCCAGTACTTC,CASSFAGIETQYF,TRBV7-2,TRBJ2-5,few,NA
TGCGCCAGCAGCACTAGACTAGCGGGTAGCACAGATACGCAGTATTTT,CASSTRLAGSTDTQYF,TRBV5-1,TRBJ2-3,few,TRBD2
TGTGCCAGCAGTGAAGCGCTTCGGGTGAAATTT,CASSEALRVKF,TRBV2,TRBJ1-6,NA,NA
TGTGCCAGCAGCTTGCCCCAGGGGGTAGGCACTGAAGCTTTCTTT,CASSLPQGVGTEAFF,TRBV5-6,TRBJ1-1,NA,TRBD1
TGTGCCAGCAGTGACAGGAGGAATTCACCCCTCCACTTT,CASSDRRNSPLHF,TRBV2,TRBJ1-6,NA,NA
TGTGCCAGCAGCCAAGAAAGAGCGGGGTCGAAGACCCAGTACTTC,CASSQERAGSKTQYF,TRBV14,TRBJ2-5,few,TRBD2
TGTGCCAGCAGCCCATTCAGGGTCACTGAAGCTTTCTTT,CASSPFRVTEAFF,TRBV27,TRBJ1-1,few,NA
TGTGCCAGCAGCCTACAGGGTACTAATGAAAAACTGTTTTTT,CASSLQGTNEKLFF,TRBV6-6,TRBJ1-4,few,NA
TGTGCCAGCAGCTTTCGCCTGGGAGGACTAGCGGGGCTCCCGAAGCAGTACTTC,CASSFRLGGLAGLPKQYF,TRBV7-2,TRBJ2-7,few,TRBD2
TGTGCCAGCACGGCCGGGGGGCAACTGGGTGAAAAACTGTTTTTT,CASTAGGQLGEKLFF,TRBV27,TRBJ1-4,few,NA
TGTGCCAGCAGCTTAGGCCACAGACGAAACTATAATTCACCCCTCCACTTT,CASSLGHRRNYNSPLHF,TRBV13,TRBJ1-6,NA,NA
TGTGCCAGCAGTAGGGGACAAGATGGCTACACCTTC,CASSRGQDGYTF,TRBV6-6,TRBJ1-2,few,NA
TGCGCCAGCAGCCAAGTTCAGACTAGATTAAATGAGCAGTTCTTC,CASSQVQTRLNEQFF,TRBV4-3,TRBJ2-1,few,NA
TGTGCCAGTAGTAGGACAGGGGGGCAAGAGACCCAGTACTTC,CASSRTGGQETQYF,TRBV19,TRBJ2-5,NA,TRBD1
TGTGCCAGCAGTTTAGGACCGGGACAGGGGGGCGAGCAGTACTTC,CASSLGPGQGGEQYF,TRBV27,TRBJ2-7,NA,TRBD1
TGCGCCAGCAGCTTGGCTCTGAGTGCCACTGAAGCTTTCTTT,CASSLALSATEAFF,TRBV5-1,TRBJ1-1,NA,NA
TGTGCCAGCAGCTTAAAGGGTAGCGGGGGATTCAATGAGCAGTTCTTC,CASSLKGSGGFNEQFF,TRBV7-9,TRBJ2-1,many,TRBD2
TGTGCCAGCAGCTCCCAGGACAGGGGCCAATTCACTGAAGCTTTCTTT,CASSSQDRGQFTEAFF,TRBV7-2,TRBJ1-1,NA,TRBD1
TGTGCCAGCAGCACCGGGACAGCGAGCTTCTACGAGCAGTACTTC,CASSTGTASFYEQYF,TRBV5-4,TRBJ2-7,NA,TRBD1
TGCAGCGCCCGGGACAGTGAAGCTTTCTTT,CSARDSEAFF,TRBV29-1,TRBJ1-1,few,TRBD1
TGTGCCAGCAGCCAAGTGACTCTAGCGGGGTCCGTAAGCACAGATACGCAGTATTTT,CASSQVTLAGSVSTDTQYF,TRBV4-2,TRBJ2-3,few,TRBD2
TGCGCCAGCAGCTCCGGCGGGGGGGCGAGGTACGAGTTCTTC,CASSSGGGARYEFF,TRBV5-1,TRBJ2-1,few,TRBD2
TGTGCCAGCAGTTCACAGGGGGCGCCAACTGAAGCTTTCTTT,CASSSQGAPTEAFF,TRBV2,TRBJ1-1,few,TRBD1
TGCAGCGTTGGAGGTAGGGGAGGCTATGGCTACACCTTC,CSVGGRGGYGYTF,TRBV29-1,TRBJ1-2,NA,NA
TGTGCCAGTAGTATCGGACAGGGGGAGGCCCATGGCTACACCTTC,CASSIGQGEAHGYTF,TRBV19,TRBJ1-2,NA,TRBD1